This T cell receptor beta chain stems from a study of shared clonotypes between healthy human individuals. Researchers ran the assay at a deep level. Original methodology: Filtering differed, since immunoSEQ gave only junction sequences and no quality scores. Repertoires were generated with immunoSEQ multiplex PCR, while TCRdb's copy carries only in-frame clones and drops some. D and trimming were read from the DNA, whereas the V and J calls and clone size are those reported in that table. The sample has about 470,000 clones; around 79% are singletons. The germline V and J ends were trimmed by 5 bases and 2 bases, with 19 bases remaining between them. Germline-derived CDR1 and CDR2 are GTSNPN and SVGIG (reference sequence). The CDR3 runs to 17 residues. The donors, healthy adults who were HIV-negative, had experienced no recent acute infections or vaccinations. The unsorted samples had approximately 90 million PBMCs used for genomic DNA.

The clonotype comes from a woman in her 40s in good health. Some clones in this sample may be carry-over from other donors' samples. Sequenced material: PBMCs. This sequence joins TRBV30 and TRBJ2-6, with D perhaps matching TRBD1 or TRBD2 (7 bases each). The CDR3 region has the DNA TGTGCCTGGCGCAGGGGGGGGGACACCACTGGGGCCAACGTCCTGACTTTC. Translation: CAWRRGGDTTGANVLTF.